The present T cell receptor beta chain was sequenced within a study of Ad26.COV2.S vaccination and SARS-CoV-2 variants. Treatment specified: some 20 received Ad26.COV2.S at low or high dose, single or two shots; five or six received placebo; per-sample allocation not given. Sampling occurred on day 63 after the first vaccine or placebo injection. Some clones are missing from TCRdb's copy, which holds only in-frame ones; the method was immunoSEQ multiplex PCR. The data show about 400,000 clones, with roughly nine tenths seen just once and 3.5% held by the top ten. Germline V gene lookup returns CDR1 WNHNN and CDR2 SYGVQD (reference sequence). CDR3 size: 15 residues. Trimming shortened V by 5 bases and J by 2 bases, and 13 bases separated the two germline ends.

The receptor was derived from a person aged 18-65 years who received the Ad26.COV2.S COVID-19 vaccine or a placebo. The source was peripheral blood, collected in a trial of Ad26.COV2.S vaccine versus placebo. The V call is TRBV10-1, the J call TRBJ1-3, with D possibly matching TRBD1 (5 bases). The CDR3 bases are TGCGCCAGCAGTAAATCTCAGGGAACTGGAAACACCATATATTTT. This sequence encodes CASSKSQGTGNTIYF.